The clone carrying this TCR beta chain was seen a handful of times. Its antigen is unidentified. This sample is drawn from a study of T-cell memory formation after mild COVID-19. Study-wide background: The two donors had largely donor-specific TCR clusters.

TCRdb re-analysed the 5' RACE reads in MiXCR, keeping a single row per CDR3 protein. Of just under 350,000 distinct CDR3 sequences listed, over 10% are singletons. Study-wide findings and caveats: Whether second-wave clones peaking at day 37 were SARS-CoV-2 specific went unconfirmed. The appearance of some responding clones in pre-infection memory suggested that cross-reactive memory joined.

Germline CDR1 reads MNHEY; CDR2 reads SVGAGI. This CDR3 spans 16 amino acids. The ends were cut back, 4 bases at V and 5 bases at J, with 20 bases in the middle. The clonotype was recovered from a man between 18 and 29 years old who had mild COVID-19 (a few samples of this study predate the infection). Cell type and time point are not known. The chain joins TRBV6-5 to TRBJ1-2; D gene ambiguous. Sequences were obtained from PBMCs or a T cell subset sorted from them (not recorded which). The CDR3 nucleotides read TGTGCCAGCAGTTGGAGTTCGAGCCTGAGAGCATATGGCTACACCTTC. Its translation: CASSWSSSLRAYGYTF.